This paragraph covers one TCR beta chain sequence. The entry originates in a study of CD8 T cells in Susac syndrome. V lost 8 bases to trimming and J lost 0 bases; unmatched junction nucleotides: 6. CDR1 SGHVS and CDR2 FQNEAQ come from the germline V gene. The CDR3 consists of 14 residues. RNA, at about 0.45 to 1 ug, was reverse transcribed with random hexamers. Amplification of TCR beta CDR3 across 54 Vbeta and 13 Jbeta was performed with immunoSEQ multiplex PCR. TCRdb itself ran the immunoSEQ multiplex PCR reads through MiXCR, one entry per CDR3 protein. The sample shows around 77,000 distinct CDR3 sequences, 96% of them seen only once. Sequencing of TCR beta was performed on blood CD8+ T cells and on blood CD4+ T cells. The multiple sclerosis controls were treatment-naive patients affected by stable or active relapsing-remitting disease. Negative isolation yielded the CD8+ and CD4+ T cells, while FACS enriched the TEMRA cells.

The V gene is TRBV7-8, the J gene TRBJ2-7, with TRBD2 matching over 8 bases. Material: CD4+ T cells from PBMCs. This clonotype was obtained from a human donor with multiple sclerosis. The CDR3 nucleotides are TGTGCCAGCGCCAGGACTAGCCCCTCCTACGAGCAGTACTTC. Translated, it gives CASARTSPSYEQYF.